This T cell receptor (beta chain) was found in a study of shared clonotypes between healthy human individuals. Study outcomes and limitations: When naive CD4 clonotypes were compared across several donors, roughly 4.9% were shared.

Comments on this clone: Antigen unknown.

Genomic DNA of every subset was divided equally among multiple immunoSEQ plates. The data were produced by immunoSEQ multiplex PCR, yet TCRdb's version contains in-frame clones alone and is incomplete. The sample lists some 2,000,000 clones, 90% to 97% occurring once. V was trimmed by 3 bases and J by 3 bases, leaving 14 bases between them. The CDR3 is 15 amino acids. Germline-derived CDR1 and CDR2 are LNHDA and SQIVND (reference sequence). The chain uses TRBV19 and TRBJ1-2; no firm D call. The clonotype comes from a young man in good health. The sample taken for sequencing was naive CD4+ T cells sorted from blood. Subset meaning: CD45RA+ positively selected. CDR3 sequence reads: CASSITLTTYYGYTF. The CDR3 nucleotides are TGTGCCAGTAGTATTACCCTGACGACTTACTATGGCTACACCTTC. The entire variable domain, with the rest obtained from reference TRBV19 and TRBJ1-2, is as follows: DGGITQSPKYLFRKEGQNVTLSCEQNLNHDAMYWYRQDPGQGLRLIYYSQIVNDFQKGDIAEGYSVSREKKESFPLTVTSAQKNPTAFYLCASSITLTTYYGYTFGSGTRLTVV.